A single sample gave rise to the 26 T cell receptor beta chains below, sequenced in a study of STAT5B mutations in CD4+ large granular lymphocyte leukemia. Assay used: immunoSEQ multiplex PCR; TCRdb lists only in-frame clones, some missing. The sample has about 48,000 clones, roughly three quarters seen once. Sequenced sample: CD4+ T cells from blood buffy coats. These receptors all stem from a human donor in good health.

The rearrangement joins TRBV5-5 to TRBJ1-2, with D maybe TRBD1 (6 bases). Trimming took off 0 bases at V and 4 bases at J, with 10 bases between the two ends. Germline V lookup: CDR1 SGHKS, CDR2 YYEKEE (reference sequence). The CDR3 extends over 14 amino acids. The CDR3 DNA reads TGTGCCAGCAGCTTGGAACAGGGCCGCTATGGCTACACCTTC. Protein: CASSLEQGRYGYTF.

The rearrangement joins TRBV10-3 to TRBJ1-3; D is unclear. The CDR3 has 11 residues. V was clipped by 4 bases and J by 4 bases, with 2 bases between them. Germline CDR1 ENHRY, CDR2 SYGVKD. The CDR3 DNA is TGTGCCATCAGTGGCGGAAACACCATATATTTT. It encodes CAISGGNTIYF.

The gene calls are TRBV27 and TRBJ2-7, with D tentatively TRBD1 (6 bases). The CDR3 loop spans 13 amino acids. Trimming cost V 3 bases and J 6 bases, with 12 bases left between them. The germline CDR1 and CDR2 sequences are MNHEY and SMNVEV (reference sequence). The CDR3 region is CASSFYPGVEQYV. As DNA, the CDR3 is TGTGCCAGCAGTTTCTATCCAGGGGTCGAGCAGTACGTC.

V is TRBV30 and J is TRBJ1-5, with 7 bases that match TRBD1. The CDR3 runs to 14 residues. Germline CDR1 and CDR2: GTSNPN and SVGIG (reference sequence). With 4 bases clipped from V and 3 bases from J, the junction kept 6 bases outside the gene matches. CDR3 DNA sequence: TGTGCCTGGACTAGGGACAGCTTCAATCAGCCCCAGCATTTT. This sequence encodes CAWTRDSFNQPQHF.

The chain couples TRBV9 to TRBJ2-2; D not resolved. Germline assignment: CDR1 SGDLS and CDR2 YYNGEE. The CDR3 is 16 residues long. The V end was cut by 0 bases, the J end by 4 bases, with 13 bases between. CDR3 DNA sequence: TGTGCCAGCAGCGTAGCTGGGGTAGTGGGCACCGGGGAGCTGTTTTTT. It specifies CASSVAGVVGTGELFF.

Only a few counts were recorded for this clone. The rearrangement links TRBV4-2 to TRBJ2-5; no definite D call. CDR3 length equals 13 residues. The germline gives CDR1 LGHNA, CDR2 YNFKEQ. Trimming removed 4 bases from V and 3 bases from J, with 9 bases in between. CDR3 in amino acids: CASSRTDEETQYF. The CDR3 DNA reads as TGTGCCAGCAGCCGGACGGACGAAGAGACCCAGTACTTC.

The rearrangement links TRBV2 to TRBJ1-4, with no clear D. The CDR3 totals 14 residues. V was pared by 3 bases and J by 4 bases, with 9 bases between. Germline assignment: CDR1 SNHLY and CDR2 FYNNEI. The CDR3 sequence: CASSDARYNEKLFF. CDR3 coding DNA: TGTGCCAGCAGTGATGCCAGGTATAATGAAAAACTGTTTTTT.

The rearrangement uses TRBV19 and TRBJ1-1; D is unresolved. Germline assignment: CDR1 LNHDA and CDR2 SQIVND (reference sequence). Trimming cost V 6 bases and J 0 bases, with 8 bases left between them. The CDR3 runs 13 residues. DNA for the CDR3: TGTGCCAGTAGACAATATCTGAACACTGAAGCTTTCTTT. Encoded protein: CASRQYLNTEAFF.

The CDR3 reads CAWSYRTLGYEQYF. CDR3 nucleotide sequence: TGTGCCTGGAGTTACCGGACCCTAGGCTACGAGCAGTACTTC. This chain links TRBV30 with TRBJ2-7; D gene uncertain. The CDR3 length is 14 residues. Looked up from germline, CDR1 is GTSNPN and CDR2 is SVGIG (reference sequence). Trimming shortened V by 2 bases and J by 3 bases, and 14 bases separated the two germline ends.

V usage is TRBV9 and J usage is TRBJ2-7, with 10 bases aligning to TRBD2. Germline loops: CDR1 SGDLS, CDR2 YYNGEE. This CDR3 spans 16 amino acids. The trim removed 0 bases at V and 4 bases at J, leaving 7 bases unmatched. The CDR3 bases are TGTGCCAGCAGCGTAGTTGAAGCGGGGGGGAGGTACGAGCAGTACGTC. It is translated as CASSVVEAGGRYEQYV.

The rearrangement joins TRBV15 to TRBJ1-5; D is unresolved. This CDR3 is built from 14 residues. CDR1 is LNHNV, CDR2 YYDKDF, per germline (reference sequence). V was clipped by 0 bases and J by 4 bases, with 7 bases between them. In DNA, the CDR3 is TGTGCCACCAGCAGAGATAGTGTGAATCAGCCCCAGCATTTT. This sequence encodes CATSRDSVNQPQHF.

The chain links TRBV7-9 to TRBJ1-2, with D possibly being TRBD1 (5 bases). Germline lookup yields CDR1 SEHNR and CDR2 FQNEAQ (reference sequence). CDR3 length equals 15 residues. The V end lost 8 bases, the J end lost 3 bases, and 19 bases lay between the germline ends. CDR3 bases: TGTGCCAGCGGAAGGGGAGGAGGGTGGGACTATGGCTACACCTTC. It encodes CASGRGGGWDYGYTF.

This clone has just a few counts. The chain has TRBV5-1 and TRBJ2-2; 8 positions agree with TRBD1. This CDR3 has 13 residues. The germline gives CDR1 SGHRS, CDR2 YFSETQ. The V and J ends lost 4 bases and 7 bases, in that order; junction bases with no gene match: 3. CDR3 residues: CASSTTGGGELFF. The DNA for the CDR3 is TGCGCCAGCAGCACTACAGGGGGCGGGGAGCTGTTTTTT.

This sequence joins TRBV5-8 and TRBJ2-1; tentative D call: TRBD1 (5 bases). Germline V gene lookup returns CDR1 SGHTS and CDR2 YDEGEE. There are 13 residues in the CDR3. With 1 base removed from V and 7 bases from J, the gap between germline ends came to 9 bases. CDR3 region: CASSLRQLNEQFF. The CDR3 DNA is TGTGCCAGCAGCTTGAGACAGCTAAATGAGCAGTTCTTC. Variable domain in full (rest from reference TRBV5-8 and TRBJ2-1): EAGVTQSPTHLIKTRGQQATLRCSPISGHTSVYWYQQALGLGLQFLLWYDEGEERNRGNFPPRFSGRQFPNYSSELNVNALELEDSALYLCASSLRQLNEQFFGPGTRLTVL.

The J gene is TRBJ2-2, the V gene TRBV30, with TRBD1 identical over 9 bases. Unmatched junction bases numbered 5, after V lost 2 bases and J lost 4 bases. The length of the CDR3 is 15 residues. Germline lookup yields CDR1 GTSNPN and CDR2 SVGIG (reference sequence). The CDR3 coding sequence is TGTGCCTGGAGTATAGGACAGGGGAGCACCGGGGAGCTGTTTTTT. Residues: CAWSIGQGSTGELFF.

V usage is TRBV19 and J usage is TRBJ2-6; D is ambiguous. Trimming stripped 0 bases from V and 0 bases from J, with 6 bases between. The CDR3 sequence is 16 residues long. Germline lookup yields CDR1 LNHDA and CDR2 SQIVND (reference sequence). The CDR3 region has the DNA TGTGCCAGTAGTATAGAACTCGGCTCTGGGGCCAACGTCCTGACTTTC. As protein: CASSIELGSGANVLTF.

The chain combines TRBV30 with TRBJ2-6; D not resolved. V dropped 5 bases and J dropped 1 base, with 3 bases sitting between them. The germline V gene encodes CDR1 GTSNPN and CDR2 SVGIG (reference sequence). The CDR3 is 12 amino acids. CDR3 sequence reads: CAWASGANVLTF. The CDR3 region has the DNA TGTGCCTGGGCGTCTGGGGCCAACGTCCTGACTTTC.

The table lists this clone with a few counts. V is TRBV2 and J is TRBJ1-1; unclear D gene. The ends were cut back, 6 bases at V and 3 bases at J, with 14 bases in the middle. The CDR3 sequence is 14 residues long. From germline, CDR1 is SNHLY and CDR2 FYNNEI. CDR3 bases: TGTGCCAGCAGCCCCACGGGGAGCCACACTGAAGCTTTCTTT. This encodes CASSPTGSHTEAFF.

This clone occurred once. The chain recombines TRBV29-1 with TRBJ1-2, with D unresolved. This CDR3 contains 11 residues. The V gene lost 7 bases and the J gene lost 4 bases, with 10 bases spanning the gap. CDR1 is SQVTM, CDR2 ANQGSEA, per germline. In nucleotides, the CDR3 is TGCAGCGCCCAGGATGGCTATGGCTACACCTTC. It codes for CSAQDGYGYTF.

CDR3 loop: CAISEAPYNEQFF. The CDR3, as DNA: TGTGCCATCAGTGAAGCTCCCTACAATGAGCAGTTCTTC. This rearrangement joins TRBV10-3 to TRBJ2-1; D remains ambiguous. CDR1 and CDR2 (germline): ENHRY, SYGVKD. The ends were cut back, 3 bases at V and 2 bases at J, with 5 bases in the middle. This CDR3 has 13 residues.

The chain has TRBV30 and TRBJ1-2; 7 bases align to TRBD1. This CDR3 comprises 13 residues. Germline assignment: CDR1 GTSNPN and CDR2 SVGIG (reference sequence). V was clipped by 4 bases and J by 6 bases; unmatched bases: 8. The CDR3 DNA reads as TGTGCCTGGAACGGCAGGGGGAGCGATGGCTACACCTTC. Its translation: CAWNGRGSDGYTF.

The chain carries TRBV6-5 and TRBJ2-1, with no clear D. The CDR3 has 15 amino acids. Germline V gene data show CDR1 as MNHEY and CDR2 as SVGAGI. Trimming shortened V by 6 bases and J by 2 bases, and 14 bases separated the two germline ends. CDR3 sequence: CASSPRVSTYNEQFF. The DNA for the CDR3 is TGTGCCAGCAGCCCAAGGGTCTCGACCTACAATGAGCAGTTCTTC.

The chain couples TRBV6-6 to TRBJ2-1; possible D gene TRBD2, 6 bases. Per germline, CDR1 MNHNY and CDR2 SVGAGI (reference sequence). With 6 bases removed from V and 7 bases from J, the gap between germline ends came to 13 bases. The CDR3 is 13 residues long. The CDR3 nucleotides read TGTGCCAGCAGCCGACTAGGTTCGAATGAGCAGTTCTTC. Translation: CASSRLGSNEQFF.

The V call is TRBV11-2, the J call TRBJ1-6; 7 bases line up with TRBD1. CDR3 length: 13 amino acids. Germline values: CDR1 SGHAT, CDR2 FQNNGV. Losses at the gene ends were 5 bases for V and 9 bases for J; bases not matched to a gene: 4. The CDR3 DNA reads TGTGCCAGCAGCCCCGGGACAGCTTCACCCCTCCACTTT. Translated, it gives CASSPGTASPLHF.

The genes are TRBV6-5 and TRBJ1-1; TRBD1 matches at 7 bases. This CDR3 is built from 15 residues. The J segment lost 0 bases and the V segment lost 2 bases, leaving 3 bases of the junction unmatched. The V gene's germline CDR1 is MNHEY and CDR2 SVGAGI. The CDR3 nucleotides are TGTGCCAGCAGTTACGGGGGGACAGTGAACACTGAAGCTTTCTTT. Its translation is CASSYGGTVNTEAFF.

In its sample, this clone was seen once. The J gene is TRBJ1-5, the V gene TRBV5-4; no clear D. V lost 4 bases to trimming and J lost 3 bases, with 14 bases between them. Germline CDR1 is SGHNT and CDR2 is YYREEE (reference sequence). The CDR3 is 15 residues long. Written as DNA, the CDR3 is TGTGCCAGCAGCACCGACGGCTTACTCAATCAGCCCCAGCATTTT. This sequence encodes CASSTDGLLNQPQHF.